The table lists the clone carrying this T cell receptor beta chain with many counts. The target antigen is unknown. The starting material, unfractionated whole blood, was used for total RNA extraction. Trimming stripped 2 bases from V and 8 bases from J, with 10 bases between. The CDR3 spans 14 residues. The source of the sample is a study of human T cells and chemical hapten exposure. Overall study: Minor pooled library volume differences mainly drove per-sample TCR yield variation. Regarding the study as a whole: No change in TCRs above 1 in 1000 frequency was produced by DPC sensitization.

Each cDNA molecule in the library carried unique molecular identifiers. TCRdb reprocessed the 5' RACE reads with MiXCR, giving one entry per CDR3 protein. The sample lists approximately 140,000 distinct CDR3 sequences; around 4% were seen once. This TCR was recovered from a female donor in good health. This chain connects TRBV12-3 or TRBV12-4 to TRBJ1-6; D remains ambiguous. The CDR3 nucleotides read TGTGCCAGCAGTTTAATAGGGAGGGATTCACCCCTCCACTTT. As protein: CASSLIGRDSPLHF.